This TCR beta chain derives from a study of beta chain features in type 1 diabetes. Expressed TCRB transcripts were sequenced after all isolated RNA was converted to cDNA. Assay: immunoSEQ multiplex PCR; the TCRdb copy retains only in-frame clones and omits some. Among about 140,000 clones listed, less than 8.5% were seen once. This clone has a handful of counts. Antigen unknown. J lost 6 bases, V lost 5 bases, and 6 bases had no gene match. There are 12 residues in the CDR3. The germline V gene encodes CDR1 GTSNPN and CDR2 SVGIG (reference sequence). Study results and caveats: No resolution was reached here on whether HLA type influences TCRB rearrangement. In every one of the four CD4+ subsets, TCRB CDR3s were moderately but significantly shorter in Type 1 diabetes patients. Over-representation of high TCR-expressing cells was a possible consequence of cDNA sequencing.

This TCR was sampled from a woman aged 25 to 39 in good health. The chain recombines TRBV30 with TRBJ1-2, with 7 nucleotides matching TRBD1. Input material: central memory CD4+ T cells from blood. The CDR3 is CAWATGVHGYTF. CDR3 in DNA: TGTGCCTGGGCTACAGGGGTCCATGGCTACACCTTC.